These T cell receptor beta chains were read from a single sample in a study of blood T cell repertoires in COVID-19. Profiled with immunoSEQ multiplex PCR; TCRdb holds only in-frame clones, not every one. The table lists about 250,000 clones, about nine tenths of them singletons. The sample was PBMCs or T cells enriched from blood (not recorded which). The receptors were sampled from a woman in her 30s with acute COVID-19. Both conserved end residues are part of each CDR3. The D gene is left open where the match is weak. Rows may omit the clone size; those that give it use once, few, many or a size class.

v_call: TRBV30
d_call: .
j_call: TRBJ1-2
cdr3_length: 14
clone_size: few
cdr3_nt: TGTGCCTGGAGTGTATCGGGCCCTGGGAGTGGCTACACCTTC
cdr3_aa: CAWSVSGPGSGYTF

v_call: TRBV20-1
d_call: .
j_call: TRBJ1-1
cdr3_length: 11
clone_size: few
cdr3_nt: TGCAGTGCCCCTTATAACACTGAAGCTTTCTTT
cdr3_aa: CSAPYNTEAFF

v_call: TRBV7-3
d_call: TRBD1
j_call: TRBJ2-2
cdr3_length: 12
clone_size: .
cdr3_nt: TGTGCTTCACAGGGGGCGCCCGGGGAGCTGTTTTTT
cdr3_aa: CASQGAPGELFF

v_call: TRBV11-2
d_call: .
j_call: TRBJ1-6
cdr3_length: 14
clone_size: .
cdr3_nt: TGTGCCAGCAGCCCACAGATCTATAATTCACCCCTCCACTTT
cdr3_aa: CASSPQIYNSPLHF

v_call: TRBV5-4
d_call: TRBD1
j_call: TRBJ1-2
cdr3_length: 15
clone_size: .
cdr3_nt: TGTGCCAGCAGCTTGGGGGACAGGGCAAAAGGTGGCTACACCTTC
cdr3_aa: CASSLGDRAKGGYTF

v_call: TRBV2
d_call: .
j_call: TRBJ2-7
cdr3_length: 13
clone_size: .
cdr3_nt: TGTGCCAGCAAGTTCGACGGGACCTACGAGCAGTACTTC
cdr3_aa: CASKFDGTYEQYF

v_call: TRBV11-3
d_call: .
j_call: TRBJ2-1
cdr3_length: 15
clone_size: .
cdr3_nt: TGTGCCAGCAGCCAAACCTCCCTTGACAGCAATGAGCAGTTCTTC
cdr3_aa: CASSQTSLDSNEQFF

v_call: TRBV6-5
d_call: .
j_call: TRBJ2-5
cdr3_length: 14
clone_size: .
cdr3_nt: TGTGCCAGCAGTTACTCGCTGGCATGGGAGACCCAGTACTTC
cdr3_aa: CASSYSLAWETQYF

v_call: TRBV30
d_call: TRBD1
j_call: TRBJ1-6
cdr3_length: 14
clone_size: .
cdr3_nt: TGTGCCTGGAGTGGGGGACAGGGTCATTCACCCCTCCACTTT
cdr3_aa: CAWSGGQGHSPLHF

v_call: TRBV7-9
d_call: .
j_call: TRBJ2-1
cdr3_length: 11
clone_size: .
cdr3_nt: TGTGCCAGCAGCCCTAAAGAGAGGCACTTCTTC
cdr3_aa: CASSPKERHFF

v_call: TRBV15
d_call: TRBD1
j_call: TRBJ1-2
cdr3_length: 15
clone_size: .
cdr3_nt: TGTGCCACCAGCAATTTAAGACAGGGTTCTGGTGGCTACACCTTC
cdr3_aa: CATSNLRQGSGGYTF

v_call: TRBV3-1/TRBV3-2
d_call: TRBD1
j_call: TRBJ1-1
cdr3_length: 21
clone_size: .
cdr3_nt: TGTGCCAGCAGCCAAGTCGTTTACGGACTCGGGACAGACCCCATGAACACTGAAGCTTTCTTT
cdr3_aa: CASSQVVYGLGTDPMNTEAFF

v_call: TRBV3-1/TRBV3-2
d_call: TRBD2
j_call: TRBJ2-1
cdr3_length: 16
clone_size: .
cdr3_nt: TGTGCCAGCAGCCAAGATATCGCTAGCGGGAGTTATGAGCAGTTCTTC
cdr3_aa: CASSQDIASGSYEQFF

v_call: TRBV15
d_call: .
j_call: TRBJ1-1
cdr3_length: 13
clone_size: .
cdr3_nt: TGTGCCACCAGCAGACCTCCGAGCACTGAAGCTTTCTTT
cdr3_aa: CATSRPPSTEAFF

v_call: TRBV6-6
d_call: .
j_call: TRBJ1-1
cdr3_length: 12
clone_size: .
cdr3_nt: TGTGCCAGCCTCGGGTCTTCCACTGAAGCTTTCTTT
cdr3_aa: CASLGSSTEAFF

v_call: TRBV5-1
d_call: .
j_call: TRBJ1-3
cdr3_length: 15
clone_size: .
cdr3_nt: TGCGCCAGCAGCTTATCGCGCGGCTCTGGAAACACCATATATTTT
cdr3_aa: CASSLSRGSGNTIYF

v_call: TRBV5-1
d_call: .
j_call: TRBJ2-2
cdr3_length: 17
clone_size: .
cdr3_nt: TGCGCCAGCAGCCTAACCGTTACAGGGCTTGGAGCCGGGGAGCTGTTTTTT
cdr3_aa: CASSLTVTGLGAGELFF

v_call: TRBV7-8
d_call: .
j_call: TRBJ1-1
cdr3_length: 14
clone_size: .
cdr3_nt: TGTGCCAGCAGCCCCTCCGGGGAGACGGGTGAAGCTTTCTTT
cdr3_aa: CASSPSGETGEAFF

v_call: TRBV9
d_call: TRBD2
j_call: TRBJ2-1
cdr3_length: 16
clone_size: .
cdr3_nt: TGTGCCGGACTACTACGGGGACTAGCGGTCTACAATGAGCAGTTCTTC
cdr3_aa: CAGLLRGLAVYNEQFF

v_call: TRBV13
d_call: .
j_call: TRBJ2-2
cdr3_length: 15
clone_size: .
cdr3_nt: TGTGCCAGCAGCACCGGACAGGTGGAGGGCGGGGAGCTGTTTTTT
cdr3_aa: CASSTGQVEGGELFF

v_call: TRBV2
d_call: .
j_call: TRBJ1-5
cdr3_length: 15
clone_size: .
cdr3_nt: TGTGCCAGCAGTGAAGAGCCAGGCCCTATTTGGCCCCAGCATTTT
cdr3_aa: CASSEEPGPIWPQHF

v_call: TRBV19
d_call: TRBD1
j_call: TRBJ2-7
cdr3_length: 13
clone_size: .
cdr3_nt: TGTGCCAGTACCCCCGGGACAGGGTACGAGCAGTACTTC
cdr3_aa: CASTPGTGYEQYF

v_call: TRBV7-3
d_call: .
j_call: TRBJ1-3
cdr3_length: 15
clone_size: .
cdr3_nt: TGTGCCAGCAGACCCCAGACAGGAGCTGGAAACACCATATATTTT
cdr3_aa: CASRPQTGAGNTIYF

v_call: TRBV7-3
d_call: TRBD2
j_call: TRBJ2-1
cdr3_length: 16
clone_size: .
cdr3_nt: TGTGCCAGCAGCTTCGGACTAGCGGGAGGTTACAATGAGCAGTTCTTC
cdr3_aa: CASSFGLAGGYNEQFF

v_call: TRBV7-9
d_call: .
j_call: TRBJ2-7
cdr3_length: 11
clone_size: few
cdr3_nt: TGTGCCAGCAGCCCAGCCTACGAGCAGTACTTC
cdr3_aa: CASSPAYEQYF

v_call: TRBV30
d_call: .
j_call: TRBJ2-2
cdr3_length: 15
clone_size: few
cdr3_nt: TGTGCCTGGAGTGCTCAGGGCGAACTTGACGGGGAGCTGTTTTTT
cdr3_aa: CAWSAQGELDGELFF

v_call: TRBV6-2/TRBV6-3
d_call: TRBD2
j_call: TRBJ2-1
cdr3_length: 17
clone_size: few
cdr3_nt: TGTGCCAGCAGTCCACCCCTCAGCGGGAGGCTTAGGGATGAGCAGTTCTTC
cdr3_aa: CASSPPLSGRLRDEQFF

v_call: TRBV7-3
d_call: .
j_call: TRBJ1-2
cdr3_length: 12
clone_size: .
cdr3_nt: TGTGCCAGCAGCCCCAGGGAAGGTGGCTACACCTTC
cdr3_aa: CASSPREGGYTF

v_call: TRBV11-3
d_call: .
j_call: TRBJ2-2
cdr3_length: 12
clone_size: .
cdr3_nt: TGTGCCAGCAGCCCGGACAGTAGGGCGCTGTTTTTT
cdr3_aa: CASSPDSRALFF

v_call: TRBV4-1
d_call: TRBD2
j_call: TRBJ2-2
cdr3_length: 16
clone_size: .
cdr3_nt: TGCGCCAGCAGCCAAGATAGCGGGCCGGTCACCGGGGAGCTGTTTTTT
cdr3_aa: CASSQDSGPVTGELFF

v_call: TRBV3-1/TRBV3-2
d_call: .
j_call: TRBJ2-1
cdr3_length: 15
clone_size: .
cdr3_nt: TGTGCCAGCAGCCAAGACGCGGTCTCCTACAATGAGCAGTTCTTC
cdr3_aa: CASSQDAVSYNEQFF

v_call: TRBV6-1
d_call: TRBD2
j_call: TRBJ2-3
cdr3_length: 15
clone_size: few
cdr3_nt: TGTGCCAGCAGTGAACTAGCGGGAGGGTCAGATACGCAGTATTTT
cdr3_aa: CASSELAGGSDTQYF

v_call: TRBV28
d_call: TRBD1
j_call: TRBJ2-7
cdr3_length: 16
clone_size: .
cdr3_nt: TGTGCCAGCAGCCCGATCGGGACAGGTGGCTCCTACGAGCAGTACTTC
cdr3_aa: CASSPIGTGGSYEQYF

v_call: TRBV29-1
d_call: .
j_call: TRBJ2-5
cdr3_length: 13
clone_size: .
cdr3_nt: TGCAGCGCCGGACTTAGGTACCAAGAGACCCAGTACTTC
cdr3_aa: CSAGLRYQETQYF

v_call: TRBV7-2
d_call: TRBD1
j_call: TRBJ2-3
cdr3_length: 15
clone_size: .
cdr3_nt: TGTGCCAGCAGCTCCTGGACAGGGGGCACAGATACGCAGTATTTT
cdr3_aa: CASSSWTGGTDTQYF

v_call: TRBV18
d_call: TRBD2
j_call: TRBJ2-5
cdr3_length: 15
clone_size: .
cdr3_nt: TGTGCCAGCTCACCCTCGGGACCCGGGGGGGAGACCCAGTACTTC
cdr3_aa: CASSPSGPGGETQYF

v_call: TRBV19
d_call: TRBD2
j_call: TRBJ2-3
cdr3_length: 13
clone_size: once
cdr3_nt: TGTGCCAGTAAAGGACTAGCAGGAGATACGCAGTATTTT
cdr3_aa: CASKGLAGDTQYF

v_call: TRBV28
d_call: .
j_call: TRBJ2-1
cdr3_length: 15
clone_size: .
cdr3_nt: TGTGCCAGCAGTATAGGGCTAGCTTTGAGGAATGAGCAGTTCTTC
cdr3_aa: CASSIGLALRNEQFF

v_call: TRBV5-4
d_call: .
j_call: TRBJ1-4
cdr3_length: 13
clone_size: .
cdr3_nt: TGTGCCAGCAGCCGCGGACAGAATGAAAAACTGTTTTTT
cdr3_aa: CASSRGQNEKLFF

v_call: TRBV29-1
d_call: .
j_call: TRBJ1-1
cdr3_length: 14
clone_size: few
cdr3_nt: TGCAGCGTTGGACAGCCCGGCGGGATCGCTGAAGCTTTCTTT
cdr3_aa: CSVGQPGGIAEAFF